This T cell receptor beta chain stems from a study of cytomegalovirus exposure and HLA in healthy donors. The PCR employed 60 Vbeta primers together with 13 Jbeta primers. The assay was immunoSEQ multiplex PCR, and TCRdb's table has in-frame clones only and misses some. The sample has approximately 79,000 clones, under 80% seen once; the top ten hold about 9%. This clone was seen a few times. Its antigen is unknown. Study outcomes and limitations: A list of more than 150 TCR beta chains associated with cytomegalovirus was given. A further, later analysis showed that HLA-associated TCR beta chains (compared with equally common others) were more clonally expanded. When analyzed later, a missense DCLRE1C variant was found to be linked to TCR beta V- and J-gene trimming.

Germline loops: CDR1 MDHEN, CDR2 SYDVKM. The germline V and J ends were trimmed by 7 bases and 4 bases, with 10 bases remaining between them. The CDR3 length is 13 residues. The sequencing input was PBMCs. The source of this sequence is a man aged 40-50 years in good health and CMV-seropositive. This sequence joins TRBV28 and TRBJ2-2; D might be TRBD1 (6 bases). The CDR3 sequence: CASIRGSTGELFF. The CDR3 region has the DNA TGTGCCAGCATTAGGGGGAGCACCGGGGAGCTGTTTTTT.